What follows are 31 T cell receptor beta chains derived from one specimen sequenced in a study of human T cells and chemical hapten exposure. MiXCR, run by TCRdb on the RACE reads, gives a single entry per CDR3 protein. The table records about 82,000 distinct CDR3 sequences, around 13% of them present only once. Time point given: patch test 3, about 24 weeks after DPC sensitization. As to treatment: therapeutic diphenylcyclopropenone sensitization with weekly scalp DPC. The material was whole blood, obtained in connection with sensitization to the hapten diphenylcyclopropenone (DPC). All receptors come from a woman aged 45-65 years with alopecia areata. Some clones in this sample may be carry-over from other donors' samples.

The chain is built from TRBV18 and TRBJ2-7; no reliable D call. The length of the CDR3 is 14 residues. Germline V gene lookup returns CDR1 KGHSH and CDR2 LQKENI. V was pared by 2 bases and J by 0 bases, with 8 bases between. The CDR3 loop reads CASSPFYSSYEQYF. CDR3 nucleotide sequence: TGTGCCAGCTCACCATTTTACAGCTCCTACGAGCAGTACTTC.

A few counts support this clonotype. The genes are TRBV7-9 and TRBJ2-6; D might be TRBD2 (6 bases). From germline, CDR1 is SEHNR and CDR2 FQNEAQ (reference sequence). The CDR3 is made up of 15 amino acids. Deletions cut 6 bases from V and 0 bases from J, with 9 bases between. The DNA for the CDR3 is TGTGCCAGCAGTCTGCGGGGCTCTGGGGCCAACGTCCTGACTTTC. This gives the protein CASSLRGSGANVLTF.

The DNA for the CDR3 is TGTGCCAGCAGCCGCCGGACGGAGAACACTGAAGCTTTCTTT. Protein: CASSRRTENTEAFF. This rearrangement joins TRBV5-6 to TRBJ1-1; the D is unclear. This CDR3 spans 14 amino acids. Trimming shortened V by 4 bases and J by 1 base, and 11 bases separated the two germline ends. Germline V gene lookup returns CDR1 SGHDT and CDR2 YYEEEE.

The V and J genes are TRBV5-6 and TRBJ2-2; D is ambiguous. The germline V gene has CDR1 SGHDT and CDR2 YYEEEE. Trimming took off 2 bases at V and 4 bases at J, with 12 bases between the two ends. The CDR3 is made up of 15 amino acids. In DNA, the CDR3 is TGTGCCAGCAGCTTCCGGGCCAGTTTCACCGGGGAGCTGTTTTTT. This sequence encodes CASSFRASFTGELFF.

This clonotype was observed a few times. The V gene is TRBV7-9, the J gene TRBJ1-2, with 7 bases matching TRBD1. V shed 4 bases, J shed 4 bases, and the junction held 12 bases outside the gene matches. The CDR3 is 16 residues long. CDR1 SEHNR and CDR2 FQNEAQ come from the germline V gene (reference sequence). CDR3 DNA: TGTGCCAGCAGCTCTACAGGGGCCGAGAGCTCCTATGGCTACACCTTC. Residues: CASSSTGAESSYGYTF.

Remarks on this clonotype: One junction end disagrees with the germline gene, perhaps due to a read error. This chain links TRBV7-9 with TRBJ2-1; 10 bases are shared with TRBD1. This CDR3 has 17 residues. Per the germline V gene, CDR1 is SEHNR and CDR2 is FQNEAQ (reference sequence). The CDR3 loop is CASGLTGGAKEYNEQFF. The DNA for the CDR3 is TGTGCCAGCGGCTTGACAGGGGGCGCGAAGGAATACAATGAGCAGTTCTTC.

This clonotype was found many times. The rearrangement joins TRBV18 to TRBJ2-3; TRBD2 might be the D (6 bases). The ends were cut back, 3 bases at V and 4 bases at J, with 14 bases in the middle. This CDR3 is 15 amino acids long. Germline CDR1 and CDR2: KGHSH and LQKENI. The CDR3 sequence: CASSPRSPGADTQYF. DNA for the CDR3: TGTGCCAGCTCACCCCGTAGCCCGGGGGCAGATACGCAGTATTTT. The full variable domain, completed using reference TRBV18 and TRBJ2-3, is NAGVMQNPRHLVRRRGQEARLRCSPMKGHSHVYWYRQLPEEGLKFMVYLQKENIIDESGMPKERFSAEFPKEGPSILRIQQVVRGDSAAYFCASSPRSPGADTQYFGPGTRLTVL.

The chain carries TRBV16 and TRBJ1-4; tentatively, D is TRBD1 (6 bases). Trimming stripped 0 bases from V and 4 bases from J, with 12 bases between. This CDR3 is 16 amino acids long. Looked up from germline, CDR1 is KGHSY and CDR2 is FQNENV. The CDR3 protein is CASSQSTGRINEKLFF. As DNA, the CDR3 is TGTGCCAGCAGCCAATCAACAGGGCGGATTAATGAAAAACTGTTTTTT.

At least ten counts were recorded for this clonotype. The chain employs TRBV27 and TRBJ2-1, with TRBD2 matching over 8 bases. J gave up 7 bases and V 5 bases, and 16 bases lay outside the gene matches. CDR3 length: 17 amino acids. Germline V gene data show CDR1 as MNHEY and CDR2 as SMNVEV (reference sequence). In DNA form, the CDR3 reads TGTGCCAGCAGTCCTCTCTTTCAAGCGGGAGTCAGGAATGAGCAGTTCTTC. Residues: CASSPLFQAGVRNEQFF.

This clonotype has just a few counts. The rearrangement links TRBV5-4 to TRBJ2-7; 7 bases map to TRBD2. CDR3 length: 15 residues. Germline CDR1 is SGHNT and CDR2 is YYREEE (reference sequence). Trimming removed 1 base from V and 7 bases from J; junction bases left unmatched: 11. The CDR3 bases are TGTGCCAGCAGCTTGTGGATGGCGGGAGATTGGGAGCAGTACTTC. Translating gives CASSLWMAGDWEQYF.

This clonotype was seen ten or more times. The rearrangement links TRBV14 to TRBJ2-4; D possibly corresponds to TRBD2 (6 bases). CDR1 is SGHDN and CDR2 is FVKESK in the germline V gene. CDR3 length equals 15 residues. V dropped 5 bases and J dropped 2 bases, with 13 bases sitting between them. CDR3 DNA: TGTGCCAGCAGCTTGGGCGGGACCCCCAAAAACATTCAGTACTTC. Its translation is CASSLGGTPKNIQYF.

The genes are TRBV10-3 and TRBJ2-1; D ambiguous. The CDR3 spans 15 residues. Germline V gives CDR1 ENHRY, CDR2 SYGVKD. V lost 2 bases to trimming and J lost 5 bases, with 13 bases between them. This CDR3 reads CAISEDPRPNNEQFF. Written as DNA, the CDR3 is TGTGCCATCAGTGAGGATCCCCGGCCGAACAATGAGCAGTTCTTC.

This clonotype was observed a few times. This chain links TRBV6-5 with TRBJ2-5; D assignment may be TRBD1 or TRBD2 (5 bases each). Germline CDR1 MNHEY, CDR2 SVGAGI. CDR3 size: 14 residues. V lost 9 bases and J lost 1, with 15 bases in between. In DNA form, the CDR3 reads TGTGCCAGTAAATGGGGACGGGGCCAAGAGACCCAGTACTTC. This encodes CASKWGRGQETQYF.

This clonotype was observed at least ten times. The J gene is TRBJ2-1, the V gene TRBV11-2, with 13 bases aligning to TRBD2. This CDR3 contains 16 residues. CDR1 and CDR2 (germline): SGHAT, FQNNGV. Unmatched junction bases numbered 5, after V lost 3 bases and J lost 6 bases. CDR3 in amino acids: CASSLRLAGGGNEQFF. CDR3 coding DNA: TGTGCCAGCAGCTTGCGACTAGCGGGAGGCGGCAATGAGCAGTTCTTC.

This clonotype showed up many times. The rearrangement joins TRBV6-5 to TRBJ1-2; D gene ambiguous. This CDR3 contains 13 residues. Germline-derived CDR1 and CDR2 are MNHEY and SVGAGI. V was cut by 0 bases and J by 4 bases, with 6 bases left in between. The CDR3: CASSYSYGYGYTF. The CDR3 DNA follows: TGTGCCAGCAGTTACTCGTACGGCTATGGCTACACCTTC.

The chain combines TRBV11-2 with TRBJ2-3; 7 bases align to TRBD2. The CDR3 has 15 residues. V lost 5 bases, J lost 0 bases, and 5 bases stayed unmatched. Germline lookup yields CDR1 SGHAT and CDR2 FQNNGV. The DNA of the CDR3 is TGTGCCAGCAGCCGCGGGACTATCAGCACAGATACGCAGTATTTT. It translates to CASSRGTISTDTQYF.

The rearrangement joins TRBV4-1 to TRBJ2-2, with 14 bases aligning to TRBD2. Germline V gene lookup returns CDR1 MGHRA and CDR2 YSYEKL. CDR3 size: 16 residues. Trimming at V came to 1 base and at J to 6 bases, leaving 1 base not matched to a gene. CDR3 sequence reads: CASSQGTSGRSGELFF. Here the CDR3 DNA reads TGCGCCAGCAGCCAAGGGACTAGCGGGAGGTCCGGGGAGCTGTTTTTT.

This clonotype was seen at least ten times. The J gene is TRBJ2-3, the V gene TRBV6-6; 12 positions agree with TRBD2. This CDR3 is built from 14 residues. Per germline, CDR1 MNHNY and CDR2 SVGAGI (reference sequence). The V gene end was trimmed by 6 bases and the J gene end by 7 bases; junction bases not matched to a gene: 5. This CDR3 reads CASRGLAGWNTQYF. The DNA of the CDR3 is TGTGCCAGCAGAGGACTAGCGGGATGGAATACGCAGTATTTT.

The chain couples TRBV3-1 to TRBJ1-4; maybe TRBD1 (5 bases). The ends were cut back, 3 bases at V and 7 bases at J, with 18 bases in the middle. Germline V gives CDR1 LGHDT, CDR2 YNNKEL (reference sequence). The CDR3 is 16 amino acids. The CDR3 coding sequence is TGTGCCAGCAGCCATCTTCGGGACCCGAGCGGTGAAAAACTGTTTTTT. Translated, it gives CASSHLRDPSGEKLFF.

This clonotype was counted ten times or more. This chain links TRBV11-2 with TRBJ1-6; D is perhaps TRBD1 (5 bases). V dropped 8 bases and J dropped 14 bases, with 10 bases sitting between them. The CDR3 spans 10 residues. In germline, CDR1 is SGHAT, CDR2 FQNNGV. CDR3 bases: TGTGCCAGCCGGGGGGGATCCCTCCACTTT. Residues: CASRGGSLHF.

There are many counts of this clonotype. V usage is TRBV5-5 and J usage is TRBJ1-1, with no clear D. CDR3 length: 13 amino acids. Trimming pared 0 bases from V and 0 bases from J, leaving 3 bases between. Germline CDR1 SGHKS, CDR2 YYEKEE (reference sequence). Written as DNA, the CDR3 is TGTGCCAGCAGCTTGGATCTGAACACTGAAGCTTTCTTT. Its protein is CASSLDLNTEAFF.

The chain employs TRBV7-6 and TRBJ2-1; D ambiguous. Trimming stripped 0 bases from V and 4 bases from J, with 7 bases between. Germline CDR1 SGHVS, CDR2 FNYEAQ. The CDR3 spans 14 residues. The CDR3 reads CASSLAQGYNEQFF. The CDR3 DNA reads TGTGCCAGCAGCTTAGCGCAAGGGTACAATGAGCAGTTCTTC.

This clonotype was counted ten times or more. This sequence joins TRBV2 and TRBJ1-3; perhaps TRBD1 as D (5 bases). There are 16 residues in the CDR3. Germline CDR1 is SNHLY and CDR2 is FYNNEI. V lost 3 bases to trimming and J lost 0 bases, with 12 bases between them. The CDR3 DNA follows: TGTGCCAGCAGTGATGTCAGCAGGGACTCTGGAAACACCATATATTTT. Protein sequence: CASSDVSRDSGNTIYF.

This clonotype was seen more than once but under ten times. The genes are TRBV9 and TRBJ2-1, with 11 bases fitting TRBD2. This CDR3 spans 14 amino acids. The J segment lost 9 bases and the V segment lost 3 bases, leaving 5 bases of the junction unmatched. In germline, CDR1 is SGDLS, CDR2 YYNGEE. The chain's CDR3 is CASSGSGRAFEQFF. The CDR3 region has the DNA TGTGCCAGCAGCGGTAGCGGGAGGGCTTTTGAGCAGTTCTTC.

This clonotype was counted a few times. The gene calls are TRBV10-1 and TRBJ2-7; D is possibly TRBD1 (5 bases). Germline CDR1 WNHNN, CDR2 SYGVQD (reference sequence). V was shortened by 10 bases and J by 3 bases, with 10 bases between the two germline ends. The CDR3 has 11 amino acids. CDR3 DNA: TGCGCCAAGGGGAAGCGCTACGAGCAGTACTTC. Encoded protein: CAKGKRYEQYF.

This clonotype has ten or more counts. V usage is TRBV11-2 and J usage is TRBJ1-1; unclear D gene. CDR1 and CDR2 (germline): SGHAT, FQNNGV. The CDR3 consists of 14 residues. V dropped 0 bases and J dropped 5 bases, with 10 bases sitting between them. The CDR3 sequence is CASSLEAEITEAFF. In nucleotides, the CDR3 is TGTGCCAGCAGCTTAGAGGCGGAGATAACTGAAGCTTTCTTT.

This clonotype was seen a handful of times. CDR3 DNA sequence: TGCAGCGTTGAGACAGGGGCCTACGAGCAGTACTTC. It specifies CSVETGAYEQYF. The V call is TRBV29-1, the J call TRBJ2-7, with TRBD1 matching over 8 bases. The CDR3 contains 12 residues. V was pared by 3 bases and J by 2 bases, with 0 bases of the junction left unmatched. Germline CDR1 and CDR2: SQVTM and ANQGSEA.

This chain joins TRBV7-2 and TRBJ2-4; D may be TRBD1 (5 bases). Germline values: CDR1 SGHTA, CDR2 FQGNSA. V was cut by 5 bases and J by 0 bases, with 8 bases left in between. The CDR3 spans 14 residues. This CDR3 is CASSRQLAKNIQYF. CDR3 sequence (DNA): TGTGCCAGCAGCCGACAGCTAGCCAAAAACATTCAGTACTTC.

This clonotype has at least ten counts. This chain connects TRBV6-2 or TRBV6-3 to TRBJ2-7, with TRBD2 identical over 8 bases. The V segment lost 7 bases and the J segment 2 bases; nucleotides outside the gene matches: 4. The CDR3 length is 13 residues. The germline V gene has CDR1 MNHEY and CDR2 SVGEGT. This chain's CDR3 is CASIRAGAYEQYF. DNA for the CDR3: TGTGCCAGCATTCGAGCGGGGGCCTACGAGCAGTACTTC.

There are a few counts of this clonotype. The V gene is TRBV18, the J gene TRBJ1-5; no clear D. Germline values: CDR1 KGHSH, CDR2 LQKENI. This CDR3 contains 15 residues. V was trimmed by 3 bases and J by 4 bases, leaving 13 bases between them. CDR3 residues: CASSPVTVPNQPQHF. The CDR3 DNA is TGTGCCAGCTCACCGGTAACAGTCCCAAATCAGCCCCAGCATTTT.

This clonotype was seen at least ten times. The chain combines TRBV6-6 with TRBJ1-1; unclear D gene. Looked up from germline, CDR1 is MNHNY and CDR2 is SVGAGI (reference sequence). Deletions cut 1 base from V and 1 base from J, with 4 bases between. This CDR3 comprises 13 residues. CDR3 protein: CASSYFGNTEAFF. CDR3 nucleotide sequence: TGTGCCAGCAGTTACTTTGGGAACACTGAAGCTTTCTTT.